The rows below give T cell receptor beta chains drawn from one sample of a study of cytomegalovirus exposure and HLA in healthy donors. Sequencing was performed with immunoSEQ multiplex PCR; in TCRdb, only in-frame clones are kept and a portion is missing. The sample has around 160,000 clones, over 60% seen once. The specimen was PBMCs. The receptors were sampled from a man aged 40-55 years in good health and CMV-seropositive. CDR3s include the opening cysteine and the closing phenylalanine or tryptophan. The order of the fields is clone size, J gene, D gene, V gene, CDR3 protein, CDR3 DNA. A D gene is named only where the DNA matches it firmly. Part of the rows lack a size; the others show once, few, many or a class for expanded clones.

>NA|TRBJ2-7|TRBD1|TRBV9
CASSLGQGSYEQYF
TGTGCCAGCAGCCTCGGACAGGGGTCTTACGAGCAGTACTTC
>NA|TRBJ2-1|TRBD2|TRBV5-4
CASSLVAGGAGEQFF
TGTGCCAGCAGCTTGGTGGCGGGAGGGGCGGGGGAGCAGTTCTTC
>NA|TRBJ2-1|TRBD2|TRBV2
CASRTSEYNEQFF
TGTGCCAGCCGGACTAGCGAATACAATGAGCAGTTCTTC
>NA|TRBJ2-2|NA|TRBV12-5
CASGLALGDTGELFF
TGTGCTAGTGGTTTAGCACTAGGCGACACCGGGGAGCTGTTTTTT
>NA|TRBJ1-4|NA|TRBV5-1
CASSIGRARNEKLFF
TGCGCCAGCAGCATTGGGAGGGCGCGGAATGAAAAACTGTTTTTT
>NA|TRBJ2-3|TRBD2|TRBV6-5
CASSLAGNTDTQYF
TGTGCCAGCTCCCTAGCGGGCAACACAGATACGCAGTATTTT
>NA|TRBJ2-3|NA|TRBV6-1
CASTSDGTDTQYF
TGTGCCAGCACTAGTGACGGCACAGATACGCAGTATTTT
>NA|TRBJ2-1|NA|TRBV7-8
CASSLLTGSYNEQFF
TGTGCCAGCAGCTTACTAACGGGGTCCTACAATGAGCAGTTCTTC
>NA|TRBJ2-3|NA|TRBV7-2
CASSLLIYTDTQYF
TGTGCCAGCAGCCTTTTAATATACACAGATACGCAGTATTTT
>NA|TRBJ2-7|NA|TRBV18
CASSPTLAESYEQYF
TGTGCCAGCTCACCAACCTTAGCGGAATCCTACGAGCAGTACTTC
>NA|TRBJ1-1|NA|TRBV7-9
CASSLVRGVNTEAFF
TGTGCCAGCAGCTTAGTCCGGGGAGTGAACACTGAAGCTTTCTTT
>NA|TRBJ2-7|NA|TRBV20-1
CSATKAYEQYF
TGCAGTGCCACTAAAGCCTACGAGCAGTACTTC
>NA|TRBJ2-1|TRBD2|TRBV5-8
CASSSRTSGRSEQFF
TGTGCCAGCAGCTCCCGGACTAGCGGGCGTTCTGAGCAGTTCTTC
>NA|TRBJ2-7|TRBD2|TRBV7-2
CASSEGTTNSYEQYF
TGTGCCAGCAGCGAAGGGACTACCAACTCCTACGAGCAGTACTTC
>NA|TRBJ2-5|TRBD2|TRBV7-2
CASSLGTSGGRETQYF
TGTGCCAGCAGCTTAGGAACTAGCGGGGGACGGGAGACCCAGTACTTC
>NA|TRBJ1-5|NA|TRBV7-9
CSSTSSDQPQHF
TGTTCCAGTACATCCTCCGATCAGCCCCAGCATTTT
>NA|TRBJ1-2|TRBD1|TRBV2
CASTGQGGDMGYTF
TGTGCCAGCACCGGACAGGGCGGCGATATGGGCTACACCTTC
>NA|TRBJ2-3|TRBD2|TRBV6-6
CASGELAGRRTDTQYF
TGTGCCAGCGGCGAACTAGCGGGTCGGCGCACAGATACGCAGTATTTT
>NA|TRBJ2-1|TRBD2|TRBV28
CASQRGYNEQFF
TGTGCCAGCCAGCGGGGGTACAATGAGCAGTTCTTC
>NA|TRBJ2-3|NA|TRBV7-2
CASSRAFRTDTQYF
TGTGCCAGCAGCCGAGCGTTCCGCACAGATACGCAGTATTTT
>NA|TRBJ2-3|NA|TRBV20-1
CRVSLADTQYF
TGCAGAGTCTCCCTAGCAGATACGCAGTATTTT
>once|TRBJ1-2|TRBD1|TRBV28
CASSLGQDSYGYTF
TGTGCCAGCAGTTTGGGACAGGATTCCTATGGCTACACCTTC
>NA|TRBJ1-2|TRBD1|TRBV6-5
CASSTGQAGYTF
TGTGCCAGCAGTACCGGACAGGCTGGCTACACCTTC
>medium-sized|TRBJ2-7|TRBD2|TRBV10-3
CATSGDEQYF
TGTGCCACTAGCGGCGACGAGCAGTACTTC
>once|TRBJ2-2|TRBD2|TRBV11-3
CASSTLAGEIGGELFF
TGTGCCAGCAGCACCCTAGCGGGAGAGATAGGCGGGGAGCTGTTTTTT
>NA|TRBJ2-5|TRBD1|TRBV28
CASKGAVQETQYF
TGTGCCAGCAAGGGGGCGGTCCAAGAGACCCAGTACTTC
>NA|TRBJ2-7|NA|TRBV7-6
CASSLDTRGSYEQYF
TGTGCCAGCAGCTTAGATACAAGAGGCTCCTACGAGCAGTACTTC
>NA|TRBJ2-3|NA|TRBV7-2
CASSSQGLSTDTQYF
TGTGCCAGCAGCTCACAGGGTTTAAGCACAGATACGCAGTATTTT
>NA|TRBJ2-2|TRBD1|TRBV29-1
CSVDRGNTGELFF
TGCAGCGTCGACAGGGGGAACACCGGGGAGCTGTTTTTT
>NA|TRBJ1-2|TRBD1|TRBV6-4
CASNEQPGQNYGYTF
TGTGCCAGCAACGAACAGCCGGGACAGAACTATGGCTACACCTTC
>NA|TRBJ1-3|NA|TRBV15
CATSRDQGGNTIYF
TGTGCCACCAGCAGAGATCAGGGGGGAAACACCATATATTTT
>NA|TRBJ1-1|NA|TRBV10-3
CAISGQGGDTEAFF
TGTGCCATCAGTGGTCAGGGAGGGGACACTGAAGCTTTCTTT
>NA|TRBJ2-2|NA|TRBV7-9
CASPKRENTGELFF
TGTGCCAGCCCTAAACGGGAAAACACCGGGGAGCTGTTTTTT
>NA|TRBJ2-7|TRBD2|TRBV5-4
CASSSGAGAAREQYF
TGTGCCAGCAGCTCAGGAGCGGGAGCAGCGCGCGAGCAGTACTTC
>NA|TRBJ1-6|TRBD1|TRBV5-1
CASSLEGARSSPLHF
TGCGCCAGCAGCTTGGAGGGGGCTCGGAGTTCACCCCTCCACTTT
>NA|TRBJ2-1|NA|TRBV27
CASSSLGHPAYNEQFF
TGTGCCAGCAGTTCCCTTGGACACCCGGCCTACAATGAGCAGTTCTTC
>NA|TRBJ2-1|TRBD2|TRBV29-1
CSVDLTSGSVYNEQFF
TGCAGCGTTGATCTGACTAGCGGGAGCGTTTACAATGAGCAGTTCTTC
>NA|TRBJ2-1|NA|TRBV29-1
CSVEDGGGGDYNEQFF
TGCAGCGTTGAAGATGGGGGAGGGGGGGACTACAATGAGCAGTTCTTC
>NA|TRBJ2-3|NA|TRBV7-9
CASSLRLADTQYF
TGTGCCAGCAGCTTAAGACTGGCAGATACGCAGTATTTT
>NA|TRBJ2-1|TRBD2|TRBV6-1
CASRAGGGNEQFF
TGTGCCAGCAGGGCGGGAGGGGGCAATGAGCAGTTCTTC
>NA|TRBJ1-2|NA|TRBV7-2
CASSLDRANYGYTF
TGTGCCAGCAGCTTAGACAGGGCTAACTATGGCTACACCTTC
>few|TRBJ2-2|TRBD2|TRBV5-1
CASSPGTSGMNTGELFF
TGCGCCAGCAGCCCGGGGACTAGCGGGATGAACACCGGGGAGCTGTTTTTT
>NA|TRBJ2-5|NA|TRBV2
CASSGREGETQYF
TGTGCCAGCAGTGGGCGGGAAGGAGAGACCCAGTACTTC
>few|TRBJ1-5|NA|TRBV10-3
CAISERHSSNQPQHF
TGTGCCATCAGTGAGCGACATTCTAGCAATCAGCCCCAGCATTTT
>NA|TRBJ1-1|TRBD1|TRBV7-6
CASSLGTGTGTEAFF
TGTGCCAGCAGCTTAGGGACAGGGACTGGCACTGAAGCTTTCTTT
>NA|TRBJ2-5|NA|TRBV6-1
CASIQGGYRSKTQYF
TGTGCCAGCATCCAGGGTGGTTATCGGTCAAAGACCCAGTACTTC
>NA|TRBJ1-1|NA|TRBV29-1
CSVPGVADTEAFF
TGCAGCGTCCCAGGGGTAGCAGACACTGAAGCTTTCTTT
>NA|TRBJ2-1|NA|TRBV7-2
CASSFGGGNEQFF
TGTGCCAGCAGCTTCGGGGGTGGCAATGAGCAGTTCTTC
>NA|TRBJ1-4|TRBD1|TRBV19
CASSTGRGPEKLFF
TGTGCCAGTAGTACGGGCAGGGGGCCTGAAAAACTGTTTTTT
>NA|TRBJ1-4|NA|TRBV28
CASSLPGKRAQKLFF
TGTGCCAGCAGTCTACCGGGAAAACGAGCTCAAAAACTGTTTTTT
>once|TRBJ2-7|TRBD2|TRBV5-1
CASSFSGIGYEQYF
TGCGCCAGCAGCTTTAGCGGGATTGGCTACGAGCAGTACTTC
>NA|TRBJ2-2|NA|TRBV28
CASRVAGANTGELFF
TGTGCCAGCAGGGTAGCAGGGGCGAACACCGGGGAGCTGTTTTTT
>NA|TRBJ1-2|TRBD1|TRBV7-6
CASSSGQGATGYTF
TGTGCCAGCAGCTCGGGACAGGGTGCGACTGGCTACACCTTC
>NA|TRBJ2-1|TRBD2|TRBV7-9
CASSGTSGFYNEQFF
TGTGCCAGCAGCGGGACTAGCGGGTTTTACAATGAGCAGTTCTTC
>once|TRBJ1-2|NA|TRBV4-2
CASSQDLADGYTF
TGTGCCAGCAGCCAAGATTTGGCGGATGGCTACACCTTC
>NA|TRBJ2-1|TRBD2|TRBV6-1
CASSEPGLVLYEQFF
TGTGCCAGCAGTGAACCCGGACTAGTGTTGTATGAGCAGTTCTTC
>NA|TRBJ1-4|TRBD1|TRBV18
CASSLDRVANEKLFF
TGTGCCAGCTCGCTGGACAGGGTAGCTAATGAAAAACTGTTTTTT
>NA|TRBJ2-7|NA|TRBV5-1
CASSLAGTPYEQYF
TGCGCCAGCAGCTTGGCGGGGACTCCCTACGAGCAGTACTTC
>NA|TRBJ2-3|NA|TRBV6-1
CASSEIAFGQYF
TGTGCCAGCAGTGAAATAGCATTTGGGCAGTATTTT